Given below is one T cell receptor beta chain in context. Its antigen is unidentified. CDR3 length equals 15 residues. Germline-derived CDR1 and CDR2 are MNHEY and SVGAGI. V dropped 2 bases and J dropped 4; count of bases not matched to a gene: 2. Nominal health characterized the donors when sampled, though unrecorded immune exposures were likely. The sample originates from a study of cytomegalovirus exposure and HLA in healthy donors. Whole-study findings and limits: Based on reports, TCR beta sequences accurately predicted HLA-A and HLA-B alleles for most subjects. In a later analysis, several top co-occurrence clusters appeared linked to parvovirus B19, influenza, CMV and Epstein-Barr virus. Whilst most TCR sequences proved rare, a subset of public TCRs occurred across many donors.

The PCR used 60 Vbeta and 13 Jbeta primers. The data were produced by immunoSEQ multiplex PCR, yet TCRdb's version contains in-frame clones alone and is incomplete. The sample has tens of thousands of clones, about 78% seen once. This TCR came from a man younger than 35 in good health and CMV-seropositive. This chain joins TRBV6-5 and TRBJ2-7, with 13 bases that match TRBD2. Sequenced material: PBMCs. CDR3 protein: CASSYRLAGGYEQYF. The DNA of the CDR3 is TGTGCCAGCAGTTACCGACTAGCGGGAGGTTACGAGCAGTACTTC.